The present entry profiles one T cell receptor beta chain with its context. This entry belongs to a study of blood T cell repertoires in COVID-19. On the study more broadly: From T cells, B-cell-depleted T cells, or PBMCs came the material, which was cDNA or gDNA.

V was clipped by 4 bases and J by 5 bases; unmatched bases: 10. The V gene's germline CDR1 is MDHEN and CDR2 SYDVKM. This CDR3 is built from 15 residues. Study processing details: Amplification from reference gene primers served as the basis for estimated nucleated cell counts. Sequenced by immunoSEQ multiplex PCR; TCRdb stores in-frame clones only, minus some. V, J and clone size derive from that table, while D and trimming were established from the DNA sequence. The sample records 140,000 to 150,000 clones, approximately 80% being singletons. The TCR comes from a man aged 55 to 70 with active or convalescent COVID-19. The sample taken for sequencing was peripheral blood. The V and J genes are TRBV28 and TRBJ1-1, with 7 bases matching TRBD1. In DNA form, the CDR3 reads TGTGCCAGCAGTTCCGGGACAGCTTCGGGGACTGAAGCTTTCTTT. Its translation is CASSSGTASGTEAFF.